This is a list of T cell receptor beta chains from one sample in a study of blood T cell repertoires in COVID-19. TCRdb keeps only in-frame clones here, not all; method: immunoSEQ multiplex PCR. Here the sample spans a few hundred thousand clones, approximately 88% being singletons. Sequenced sample: peripheral blood. The source is a woman in her twenties or thirties who had recovered from COVID-19. CDR3s include the opening cysteine and the closing phenylalanine or tryptophan. The order of the fields is V gene, clone size, D gene, J gene, CDR3 DNA, CDR3 protein. The D gene is left open where the match is weak. Some rows mark clone size as missing; the rest say once, few, many or name a class of expanded clone.

TRBV18,.,.,TRBJ2-2,TGTGCCAGCTCACCACAGTACCGGACAGCGAACACCGGGGAGCTGTTTTTT,CASSPQYRTANTGELFF
TRBV6-5,few,.,TRBJ1-2,TGTGCCAGCAGACGTACGGGGGGCCACTATGGCTACACCTTC,CASRRTGGHYGYTF
TRBV6-2/TRBV6-3,.,.,TRBJ1-5,TGTGCCAGCAGTTCCAGACAGTCTCCCTATAGCAATCAGCCCCAGCATTTT,CASSSRQSPYSNQPQHF
TRBV28,.,.,TRBJ1-5,TGTGCCAGCAGTCAGGGTAACAATCAGCCCCAGCATTTT,CASSQGNNQPQHF
TRBV5-1,.,TRBD2,TRBJ2-2,TGCGCCAGCAGCTTGGGAGCTAGCGGTAACACCGGGGAGCTGTTTTTT,CASSLGASGNTGELFF
TRBV10-2,.,TRBD2,TRBJ2-1,TGCGCCAGCATTGGACTAGCGGGGCCTCGAGATGAGCAGTTCTTC,CASIGLAGPRDEQFF
TRBV5-1,.,TRBD1,TRBJ1-4,TGCGCCAGCAGCTTAACAGGGGGCTCTAATGAAAAACTGTTTTTT,CASSLTGGSNEKLFF
TRBV30,.,TRBD1,TRBJ2-7,TGTGCCTCTAAACCTACAGGGGTCTACGAGCAGTACTTC,CASKPTGVYEQYF
TRBV4-2,.,.,TRBJ2-1,TGTGCCAGCAGACCAATGACAGATTACCACGAGCAGTTCTTC,CASRPMTDYHEQFF
TRBV4-3,once,TRBD2,TRBJ2-3,TGCGCCAGCAGCCATTGGAGCGGGGAACGCACAGATACGCAGTATTTT,CASSHWSGERTDTQYF
TRBV27,.,.,TRBJ2-7,TGTGCCAGCAGGCCCAGGGTTAGGCAGTACTTC,CASRPRVRQYF
TRBV30,.,.,TRBJ1-3,TGTGCCTGGACCAGACAGGCCCTCTCTGGAAACACCATATATTTT,CAWTRQALSGNTIYF
TRBV7-2,.,.,TRBJ2-1,TGTGCCAGCAGCTTAGGAAAAGCGAATGAGCAGTTCTTC,CASSLGKANEQFF
TRBV15,.,.,TRBJ1-2,TGTGCCACCAGCACGAGAAGTTATGGCTACACCTTC,CATSTRSYGYTF
TRBV11-1,.,TRBD1,TRBJ2-7,TGTGCCAGCAGCTATGGACAGGGGGTGTCCTACGAGCAGTACTTC,CASSYGQGVSYEQYF
TRBV5-8,.,.,TRBJ2-7,TGTGCCAGCAGCTTTCGTCTGGGGCGCTCCTACGAGCAGTACTTC,CASSFRLGRSYEQYF
TRBV2,.,.,TRBJ2-5,TGTGCCAGCAGGGAGGGAGGCCAAGAGACCCAGTACTTC,CASREGGQETQYF
TRBV30,.,.,TRBJ1-6,TGTGCCTGGAGTGTTATAGGAGTTCAGGGGTATTCACCCCTCCACTTT,CAWSVIGVQGYSPLHF
TRBV28,.,.,TRBJ1-4,TGTGCCAGCAGTCCCCAGGGTGCCCCCCCGAAAAAACTGTTTTTT,CASSPQGAPPKKLFF
TRBV13,.,TRBD1,TRBJ1-1,TGTGCCAGCAGCAGAAAACCACAGGGGTTTCACACTGAAGCTTTCTTT,CASSRKPQGFHTEAFF
TRBV9,.,TRBD2,TRBJ2-1,TGTGCCAGCAGCCCCGGGGGGGCCTACAATGAGCAGTTCTTC,CASSPGGAYNEQFF
TRBV27,.,.,TRBJ1-2,TGTGCCAGCAGTTCGCGAGGAAGAGTACATGGCTACACCTTC,CASSSRGRVHGYTF
TRBV5-8,.,TRBD1,TRBJ2-1,TGTGCCAGCAGCAGGGGACAGCACCACAATGAGCAGTTCTTC,CASSRGQHHNEQFF
TRBV4-1,.,.,TRBJ2-2,TGCGCCAGCAGCCCGGGGGATTATCGGACCGGGGAGCTGTTTTTT,CASSPGDYRTGELFF
TRBV28,once,.,TRBJ1-2,TGTGCCAGCAGGGAACAGGGAAGCTATGGCTACACCTTC,CASREQGSYGYTF
TRBV3-1/TRBV3-2,.,.,TRBJ2-1,TGTGCCAGCAGCCAAGATTACGGCGGGGAAACTTACAATGAGCAGTTCTTC,CASSQDYGGETYNEQFF
TRBV20-1,.,.,TRBJ1-1,TGCAGTGCCAGCACAGGACGGGCTTTCTTT,CSASTGRAFF
TRBV6-5,.,TRBD1,TRBJ1-2,TGTGCCAGCACTTGGGTGACAGGGGACTATGGCTACACCTTC,CASTWVTGDYGYTF
TRBV5-8,.,TRBD1,TRBJ2-5,TGTGCCAGCAGCGAAACACAGGGGGCGTTGGAGACCCAGTACTTC,CASSETQGALETQYF
TRBV19,once,TRBD2,TRBJ2-3,TGTGCCAGTAGTCCCCATGCGGGGCGGGGGGTCCCCACAGATACGCAGTATTTT,CASSPHAGRGVPTDTQYF
TRBV4-2,.,.,TRBJ1-2,TGTGCCAGCAGCCAAGATGGAACAGGCCTTTATGGCTACACCTTC,CASSQDGTGLYGYTF
TRBV28,.,.,TRBJ1-1,TGTGCCAGCAGGATACAAAGGAACACTGAAGCTTTCTTT,CASRIQRNTEAFF
TRBV10-2,few,.,TRBJ2-5,TGCGCCAGCAGTGAGTCTGGGCTTTGGGAGACCCAGTACTTC,CASSESGLWETQYF
TRBV5-1,few,.,TRBJ1-2,TGCGCCAGCAGCCTCAGCCCCGCGGGTTATGGCTACACCTTC,CASSLSPAGYGYTF
TRBV12-3/TRBV12-4,.,.,TRBJ2-5,TGTGCCAGCAGTCTACTAGCTGGGGAGACCCAGTACTTC,CASSLLAGETQYF
TRBV19,.,.,TRBJ1-6,TGTGCCAGTACCTTCGGGGGGGCGAATTCACCCCTCCACTTT,CASTFGGANSPLHF
TRBV19,.,TRBD1,TRBJ1-3,TGTGCCAGTAGCCGCAGGGGGCGAAAATCTGGAAACACCATATATTTT,CASSRRGRKSGNTIYF
TRBV28,.,TRBD2,TRBJ2-7,TGTGCCAGCAGTGCCGGGACTAGCGGGGGGAAGCAGTACTTC,CASSAGTSGGKQYF
TRBV20-1,.,TRBD1,TRBJ1-1,TGCAGTGCTAGGGAAGACAGGGGGGCTTTCTTT,CSAREDRGAFF
TRBV30,.,TRBD2,TRBJ2-5,TGTGCCTGTGAGGGACTAGCGGGATCGGAGACCCAGTACTTC,CACEGLAGSETQYF
TRBV5-1,.,.,TRBJ2-1,TGCGCCAGCAGGTTTGAGAGCTACGGGTCTCTGGAAGAGCAGTTCTTC,CASRFESYGSLEEQFF